Detailed here is one T cell receptor (beta chain). Its specificity is unknown. This sample was included in a study of OX40 agonist ivuxolimab in advanced cancers. The wider study: Each patient was given ivuxolimab into a vein every 2 weeks, at 0.01 to 10 mg/kg. Study conclusions and caveats: Determination of antigen specificity was not performed for the expanded peripheral T cells.

The repertoire was sequenced with immunoSEQ multiplex PCR; TCRdb's copy has only in-frame clones and lacks some. The table has about 100,000 clones, about 91% seen once. This TCR came from an adult with an advanced solid tumor such as melanoma, head and neck, liver or kidney cancer. The sample consisted of CD4+ or CD8+ T cells sorted from blood, taken in a trial of the OX40 agonist ivuxolimab.

CDR3 protein: CASSLLGQTYGYTF. CDR3 nucleotides: TGTGCCAGCAGCTTACTCGGGCAGACTTATGGCTACACCTTC. The chain carries TRBV7-9 and TRBJ1-2; D unclear. V was pared by 2 bases and J by 5 bases, with 12 bases between. Looked up from germline, CDR1 is SEHNR and CDR2 is FQNEAQ (reference sequence). The CDR3 consists of 14 residues.